This T cell receptor beta chain was documented in a study of blood T cell repertoires in COVID-19. The data were produced by immunoSEQ multiplex PCR, yet TCRdb's version contains in-frame clones alone and is incomplete. The sample has 250,000 to 300,000 clones; around 86% are singletons. The sequencing input was peripheral blood. The clonotype was recovered from a woman in her twenties or thirties with active or convalescent COVID-19.

The CDR3: CASWVAGTDTQYF. The CDR3 bases are TGTGCCAGCTGGGTAGCTGGCACAGATACGCAGTATTTT. V gene TRBV5-5 combines with J gene TRBJ2-3; no definite D call. This CDR3 spans 13 amino acids. Looked up from germline, CDR1 is SGHKS and CDR2 is YYEKEE (reference sequence). V gave up 7 bases and J gave up 1 base, with 10 bases separating them.